The clone carrying this T cell receptor (beta chain) came up a few times. This specimen belongs to a study of blood T cell repertoires in COVID-19. Background on the study: Spain, Italy and the United States supplied samples that represented acute and convalescent COVID-19. T cells, B-cell-depleted T cells, or PBMCs supplied cDNA or gDNA.

Per the authors' pipeline: Amplification from reference gene primers served as the basis for estimated nucleated cell counts. Only in-frame clones appear in the TCRdb table, and some are missing; sequencing was by immunoSEQ multiplex PCR. The DNA gave D and trimming, while V, J and clone size come from that table. This table has roughly 140,000 clones, approximately 73% appearing once. The CDR3 sequence is 16 residues long. The germline V gene has CDR1 SGHTA and CDR2 FQGNSA. Trimming cost V 5 bases and J 4 bases, with 18 bases left between them. This chain joins TRBV7-2 and TRBJ2-1, with a tentative D call TRBD1 (5 bases). This receptor was taken from a man aged 55 to 70 with acute or convalescent COVID-19. Sequencing input: peripheral blood. In nucleotides, the CDR3 is TGTGCCAGCAGCCCCCCAGGGTTTTCTGTATACAATGAGCAGTTCTTC. Its protein is CASSPPGFSVYNEQFF.